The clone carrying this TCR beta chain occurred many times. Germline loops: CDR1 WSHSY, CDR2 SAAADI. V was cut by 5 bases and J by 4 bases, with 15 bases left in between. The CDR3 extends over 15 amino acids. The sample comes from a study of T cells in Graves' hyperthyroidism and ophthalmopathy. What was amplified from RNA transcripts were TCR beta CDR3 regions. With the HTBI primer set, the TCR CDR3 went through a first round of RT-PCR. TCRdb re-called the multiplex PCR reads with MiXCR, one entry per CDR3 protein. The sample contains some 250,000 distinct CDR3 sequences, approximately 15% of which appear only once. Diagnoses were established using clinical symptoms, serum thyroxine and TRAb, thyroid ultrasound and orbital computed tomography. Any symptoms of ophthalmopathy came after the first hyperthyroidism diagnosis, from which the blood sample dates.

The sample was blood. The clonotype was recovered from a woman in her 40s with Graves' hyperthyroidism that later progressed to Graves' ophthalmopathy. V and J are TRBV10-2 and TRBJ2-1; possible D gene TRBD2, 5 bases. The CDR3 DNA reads TGCGCCAGCAGTCGGACTTTACCAAAATACAATGAGCAGTTCTTC. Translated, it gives CASSRTLPKYNEQFF.